A selection of T cell receptor beta chains follows, all from one sample in a study of control samples from healthy donors and cancer patients. Clones were sequenced by immunoSEQ multiplex PCR, and TCRdb holds only the in-frame ones, with some missing. The profile shows 150,000 to 160,000 clones, 85% to 95% of them singletons. The sequencing input was blood. These receptors all come from a man between 40 and 49 years old in good health. CDR3s include the opening cysteine and the closing phenylalanine or tryptophan. A D gene is named only where the DNA matches it firmly. Clone size is given for some rows only: seen once, a few or many times, or a class if the clone is expanded.

-	TRBV21-1	TRBJ2-3	-	TGTGCCAGCAGCAGCGGACGGGCCTATAAAAACGTTACGCAGTATTTT	CASSSGRAYKNVTQYF
TRBD1	TRBV18	TRBJ1-1	-	TGTGCCAGCTCACCGGGACAGGGGGCGAACACTGAAGCTTTCTTT	CASSPGQGANTEAFF
-	TRBV7-9	TRBJ1-6	-	TGTGCCAGCAGCTTAACAGGGTATAATTCACCCCTCCACTTT	CASSLTGYNSPLHF
TRBD1	TRBV19	TRBJ2-3	-	TGTGCCAGTACGGACAGGGGGCACCAAACAGATACGCAGTATTTT	CASTDRGHQTDTQYF
-	TRBV28	TRBJ1-2	-	TGTGCCAGCAGACCGGGGCTGGATAACTATGGCTACACCTTC	CASRPGLDNYGYTF
-	TRBV7-2	TRBJ1-5	-	TGTGCCAGCAGCTTAGTGGTGGGGGGTGGTCAGCCCCAGCATTTT	CASSLVVGGGQPQHF
-	TRBV5-1	TRBJ2-5	-	TGCGCCAGCAGCTTTAACCAAGAGACCCAGTACTTC	CASSFNQETQYF
-	TRBV21-1	TRBJ1-6	-	TGTGCCAGCAGCACCCCCGCTCCGGGGGAAGTCGGTTCACCCCTCCACTTT	CASSTPAPGEVGSPLHF
TRBD2	TRBV13	TRBJ2-1	once	TGTGCCAGCAACTCCCCAGGGACTAGGGCCTACAATGAGCAGTTCTTC	CASNSPGTRAYNEQFF
-	TRBV6-5	TRBJ2-3	-	TGTGCCAGCAGGTCCGTTTTAGCCTGGGATACGCAGTATTTT	CASRSVLAWDTQYF
-	TRBV5-5	TRBJ1-2	-	TGTGCCAGCAGCCCCCAACCGGAGGTCGGCTATGGCTACACCTTC	CASSPQPEVGYGYTF
-	TRBV5-1	TRBJ2-4	-	TGCGCCAGCAGCTTGGGGCTACAGAGTGGGAGGGCCAAAAACATTCAGTACTTC	CASSLGLQSGRAKNIQYF
-	TRBV6-1	TRBJ1-1	-	TGTGCCAGCAGTGAAGTCTCCAGGGCCGGCACTGAAGCTTTCTTT	CASSEVSRAGTEAFF
-	TRBV5-1	TRBJ1-1	-	TGCGCCAGCAGCATCGGACATTTGGGCCTGAACACTGAAGCTTTCTTT	CASSIGHLGLNTEAFF
-	TRBV5-1	TRBJ1-2	few	TGCGCCAGCAGCTATGACCGCTATGGCTACACCTTC	CASSYDRYGYTF
-	TRBV3-1/TRBV3-2	TRBJ2-1	-	TGTGCCAGCAGCCAAGGAGGCAGATGGTACAATGAGCAGTTCTTC	CASSQGGRWYNEQFF
-	TRBV4-1	TRBJ1-5	-	TGCGCCAGCAGCCAAGTGTTAAGGACGAATCAGCCCCAGCATTTT	CASSQVLRTNQPQHF
-	TRBV5-1	TRBJ1-5	-	TGCGCCAGCACCCTTAGGGGCGGGTCCGGGGAGCCCCAGCATTTT	CASTLRGGSGEPQHF
-	TRBV28	TRBJ2-5	-	TGTGCCAGCAGTTTATACGGGAAAGTCCAAGAGACCCAGTACTTC	CASSLYGKVQETQYF
-	TRBV19	TRBJ1-1	-	TGTGCCAGTAGTACGTGGGACAAGAGCACTGAAGCTTTCTTT	CASSTWDKSTEAFF
-	TRBV5-1	TRBJ2-2	-	TGCGCCAGCAGCTTGGCCGGGGTCAAAAGGACCGGGGAGCTGTTTTTT	CASSLAGVKRTGELFF
-	TRBV5-1	TRBJ1-1	-	TGCGCCAGCAGCTTGGACGGGGAGGACACTGAAGCTTTCTTT	CASSLDGEDTEAFF
-	TRBV7-9	TRBJ1-2	once	TGTGCCAGCAGCTTAGGGACGGCGAACTATGGCTACACCTTC	CASSLGTANYGYTF
-	TRBV10-2	TRBJ1-5	-	TGCGCCAGAAAACTACCACACAGGACCAATCAGCCCCAGCATTTT	CARKLPHRTNQPQHF
-	TRBV30	TRBJ1-1	-	TGTGCCTGGAGTCTAGGAGATAACACTGAAGCTTTCTTT	CAWSLGDNTEAFF
-	TRBV7-3	TRBJ2-3	-	TGTGCCAGCAGCTTGACAGGAGGCACAGATACGCAGTATTTT	CASSLTGGTDTQYF
-	TRBV4-1	TRBJ1-2	-	TGCGCCAGCAGCCAAGGGGCGAGGGGTGGCTATGGCTACACCTTC	CASSQGARGGYGYTF
TRBD2	TRBV2	TRBJ2-3	-	TGTGCCAGCCTTCGGGGGGGGAGCGGGGACTCAGATACGCAGTATTTT	CASLRGGSGDSDTQYF
-	TRBV5-1	TRBJ2-7	-	TGCGCCAGCAGCTTCAGGGCAGGGTATGACGAGCAGTACTTC	CASSFRAGYDEQYF
TRBD1	TRBV18	TRBJ2-2	-	TGTGCCAGCTCACCCGGGACAGGGGCCACCGGGGAGCTGTTTTTT	CASSPGTGATGELFF
TRBD1	TRBV30	TRBJ1-2	-	TGTGCCTACAACCTACAGGGGGCAGTTAACTATGGCTACACCTTC	CAYNLQGAVNYGYTF
TRBD1	TRBV10-1	TRBJ1-6	-	TGCGCCAGCAGTGCGGCAGGGGGCAATTCACCCCTCCACTTT	CASSAAGGNSPLHF
-	TRBV28	TRBJ1-6	once	TGTGCCAGCAGTGCACAGGGCTGGAATTCACCCCTCCACTTT	CASSAQGWNSPLHF
-	TRBV5-1	TRBJ1-2	once	TGCGCCAGCAGCGCTACAGGGAACTATGGCTACACCTTC	CASSATGNYGYTF
TRBD1	TRBV6-6	TRBJ2-2	-	TGTGCCAGCAGCCGGGACAGGGGGTCCGGGGAGCTGTTTTTT	CASSRDRGSGELFF
TRBD2	TRBV4-1	TRBJ2-7	-	TGCGCCAGCAGCCAAGAAAAGTCACTAGCGGGGGGGTACGAGCAGTACTTC	CASSQEKSLAGGYEQYF
-	TRBV7-9	TRBJ2-2	-	TGTGCCAGCAGCCCCATAAGGGGGAATTTGCGCGGGGAGCTGTTTTTT	CASSPIRGNLRGELFF
-	TRBV9	TRBJ1-1	-	TGTGCCAGCAGCGTAGGCGCACGGAACACTGAAGCTTTCTTT	CASSVGARNTEAFF
TRBD1	TRBV19	TRBJ2-3	-	TGTGCCAGTAGTATAGATCGTTGGGACAGGGGGACTATCGGTCGTATGGATACGCAGTATTTT	CASSIDRWDRGTIGRMDTQYF
-	TRBV5-1	TRBJ1-6	-	TGCGCCAGCAGCCCAGGGTCCTATAATTCACCCCTCCACTTT	CASSPGSYNSPLHF
-	TRBV6-1	TRBJ1-6	-	TGTGCCAGCAGTGAAAAGGCCCCGTATAATTCACCCCTCCACTTT	CASSEKAPYNSPLHF
-	TRBV24-1	TRBJ2-2	-	TGTGCCACCAGTGCTCCCACCGAAACCGGGGAGCTGTTTTTT	CATSAPTETGELFF
-	TRBV12-3/TRBV12-4	TRBJ2-7	-	TGTGCCAGCAGTTTCTCAGGGCTCTACGAGCAGTACTTC	CASSFSGLYEQYF
-	TRBV5-6	TRBJ1-2	-	TGTGCCAGCAGCTTGCGAATGGGCTACACCTTC	CASSLRMGYTF
TRBD1	TRBV9	TRBJ1-1	once	TGTGCCAGCAGCGTTACGGACAGGGTGAACACTGAAGCTTTCTTT	CASSVTDRVNTEAFF